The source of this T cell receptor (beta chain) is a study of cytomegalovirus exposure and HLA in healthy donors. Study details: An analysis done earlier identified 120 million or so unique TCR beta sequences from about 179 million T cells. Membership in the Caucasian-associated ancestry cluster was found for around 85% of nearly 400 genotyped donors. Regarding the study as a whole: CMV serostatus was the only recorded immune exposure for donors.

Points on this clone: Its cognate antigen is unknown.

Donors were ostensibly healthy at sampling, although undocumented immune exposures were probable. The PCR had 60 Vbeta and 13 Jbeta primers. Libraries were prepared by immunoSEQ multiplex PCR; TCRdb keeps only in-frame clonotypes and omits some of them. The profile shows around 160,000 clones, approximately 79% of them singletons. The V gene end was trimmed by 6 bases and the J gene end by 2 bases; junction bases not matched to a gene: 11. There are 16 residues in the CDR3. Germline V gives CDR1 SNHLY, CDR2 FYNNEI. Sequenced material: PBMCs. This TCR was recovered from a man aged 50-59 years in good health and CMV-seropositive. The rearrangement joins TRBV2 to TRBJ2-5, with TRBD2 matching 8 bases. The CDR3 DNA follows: TGTGCCAGCAGAGAAACTAGCGGTGTGGCTCAAGAGACCCAGTACTTC. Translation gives CASRETSGVAQETQYF.